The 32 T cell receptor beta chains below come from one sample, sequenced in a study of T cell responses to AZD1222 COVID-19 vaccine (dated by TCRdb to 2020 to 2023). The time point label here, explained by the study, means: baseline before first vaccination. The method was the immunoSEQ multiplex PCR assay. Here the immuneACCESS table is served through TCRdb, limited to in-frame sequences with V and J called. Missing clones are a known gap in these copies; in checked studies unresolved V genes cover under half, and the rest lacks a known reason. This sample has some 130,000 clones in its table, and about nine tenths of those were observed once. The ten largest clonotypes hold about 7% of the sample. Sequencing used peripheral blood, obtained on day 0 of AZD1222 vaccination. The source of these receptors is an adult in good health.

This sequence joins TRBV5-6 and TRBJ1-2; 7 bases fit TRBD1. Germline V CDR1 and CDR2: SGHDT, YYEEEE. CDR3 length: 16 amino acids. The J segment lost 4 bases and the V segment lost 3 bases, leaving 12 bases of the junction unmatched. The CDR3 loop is CASSYPGQGVGYGYTF. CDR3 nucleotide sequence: TGTGCCAGCAGCTACCCGGGTCAGGGGGTCGGCTATGGCTACACCTTC.

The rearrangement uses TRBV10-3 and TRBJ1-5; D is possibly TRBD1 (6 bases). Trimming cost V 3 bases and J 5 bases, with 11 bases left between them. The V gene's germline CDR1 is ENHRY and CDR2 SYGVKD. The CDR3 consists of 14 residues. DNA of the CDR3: TGTGCCATCAGTGAATCAGGGGCGCATCAGCCCCAGCATTTT. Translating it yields CAISESGAHQPQHF.

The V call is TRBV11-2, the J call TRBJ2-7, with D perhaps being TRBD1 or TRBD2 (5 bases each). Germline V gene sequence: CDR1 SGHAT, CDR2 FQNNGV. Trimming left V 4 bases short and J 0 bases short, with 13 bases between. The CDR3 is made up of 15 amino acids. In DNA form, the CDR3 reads TGTGCCAGCAGCTCCCGCCGGGACGGCTCCTACGAGCAGTACTTC. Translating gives CASSSRRDGSYEQYF.

The CDR3 loop reads CASSSGQLLQETQYF. In DNA, the CDR3 is TGCGCCAGCAGCTCGGGACAACTTTTACAAGAGACCCAGTACTTC. The chain employs TRBV5-1 and TRBJ2-5; D perhaps matches TRBD1 (6 bases). The V gene lost 3 bases and the J gene lost 2 bases, with 14 bases spanning the gap. This CDR3 contains 15 residues. Germline loops: CDR1 SGHRS, CDR2 YFSETQ.

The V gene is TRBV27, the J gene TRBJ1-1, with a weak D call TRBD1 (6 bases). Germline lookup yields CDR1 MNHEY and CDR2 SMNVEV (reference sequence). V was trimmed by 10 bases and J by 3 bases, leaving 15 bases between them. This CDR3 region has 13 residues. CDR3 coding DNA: TGTGCCACCCAGGGGAATAGGTACACTGAAGCTTTCTTT. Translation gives CATQGNRYTEAFF.

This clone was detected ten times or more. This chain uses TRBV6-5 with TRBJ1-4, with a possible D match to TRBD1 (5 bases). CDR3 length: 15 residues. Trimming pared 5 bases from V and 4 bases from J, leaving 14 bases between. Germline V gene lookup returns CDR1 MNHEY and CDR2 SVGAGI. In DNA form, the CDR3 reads TGTGCCAGCAGTACAGGACGGGGTAATAATGAAAAACTGTTTTTT. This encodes CASSTGRGNNEKLFF.

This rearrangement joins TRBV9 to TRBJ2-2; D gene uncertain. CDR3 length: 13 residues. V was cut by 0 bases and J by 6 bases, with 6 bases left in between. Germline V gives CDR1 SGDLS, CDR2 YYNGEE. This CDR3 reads CASSVVSSGELFF. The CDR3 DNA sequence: TGTGCCAGCAGCGTAGTTTCGTCCGGGGAGCTGTTTTTT.

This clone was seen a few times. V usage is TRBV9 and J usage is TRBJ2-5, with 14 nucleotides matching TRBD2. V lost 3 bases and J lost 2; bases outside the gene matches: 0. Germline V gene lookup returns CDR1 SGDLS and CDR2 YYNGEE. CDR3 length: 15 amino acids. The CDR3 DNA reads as TGTGCCAGCAGCGGACTAGCGGGGGGGCAAGAGACCCAGTACTTC. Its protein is CASSGLAGGQETQYF. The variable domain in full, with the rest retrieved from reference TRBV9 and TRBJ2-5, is DSGVTQTPKHLITATGQRVTLRCSPRSGDLSVYWYQQSLDQGLQFLIQYYNGEERAKGNILERFSAQQFPDLHSELNLSSLELGDSALYFCASSGLAGGQETQYFGPGTRLLVL.

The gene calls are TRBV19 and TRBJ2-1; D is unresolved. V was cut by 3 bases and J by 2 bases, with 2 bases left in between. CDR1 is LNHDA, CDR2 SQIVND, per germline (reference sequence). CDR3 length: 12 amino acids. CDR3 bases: TGTGCCAGTAGTATTACCTACAATGAGCAGTTCTTC. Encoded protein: CASSITYNEQFF. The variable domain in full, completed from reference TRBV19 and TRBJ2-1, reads DGGITQSPKYLFRKEGQNVTLSCEQNLNHDAMYWYRQDPGQGLRLIYYSQIVNDFQKGDIAEGYSVSREKKESFPLTVTSAQKNPTAFYLCASSITYNEQFFGPGTRLTVL.

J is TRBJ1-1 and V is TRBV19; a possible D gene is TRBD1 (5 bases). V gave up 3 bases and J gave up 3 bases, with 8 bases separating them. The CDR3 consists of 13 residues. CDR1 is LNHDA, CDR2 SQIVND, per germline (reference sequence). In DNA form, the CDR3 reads TGTGCCAGTAGTATGTGGGGGGACACTGAAGCTTTCTTT. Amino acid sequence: CASSMWGDTEAFF.

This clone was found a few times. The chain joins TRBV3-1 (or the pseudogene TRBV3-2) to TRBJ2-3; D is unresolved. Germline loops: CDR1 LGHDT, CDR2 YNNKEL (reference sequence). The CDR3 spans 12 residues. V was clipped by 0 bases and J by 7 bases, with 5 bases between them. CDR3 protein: CASSQEGYTQYF. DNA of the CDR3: TGTGCCAGCAGCCAAGAGGGGTATACGCAGTATTTT.

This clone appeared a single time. The CDR3 DNA is TGTGCCAGCAGCCTGGGACAGGGGATCACTGAAGCTTTCTTT. Its translation: CASSLGQGITEAFF. This chain connects TRBV13 to TRBJ1-1; 10 nucleotides match TRBD1. The CDR3 has 14 residues. From germline, CDR1 is PRHDT and CDR2 FYEKMQ (reference sequence). J lost 4 bases, V lost 5 bases, and 4 bases had no gene match.

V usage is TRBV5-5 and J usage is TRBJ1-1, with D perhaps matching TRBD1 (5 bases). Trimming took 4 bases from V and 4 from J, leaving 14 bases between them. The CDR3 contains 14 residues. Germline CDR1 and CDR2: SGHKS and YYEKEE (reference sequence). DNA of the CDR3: TGTGCCAGCAGCCGCACGGGACCGGGCACTGAAGCTTTCTTT. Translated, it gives CASSRTGPGTEAFF.

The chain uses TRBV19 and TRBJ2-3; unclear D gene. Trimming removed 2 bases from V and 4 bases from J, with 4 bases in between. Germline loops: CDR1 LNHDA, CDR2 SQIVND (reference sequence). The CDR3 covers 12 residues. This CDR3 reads CASSIQADTQYF. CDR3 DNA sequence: TGTGCCAGTAGTATACAGGCAGATACGCAGTATTTT.

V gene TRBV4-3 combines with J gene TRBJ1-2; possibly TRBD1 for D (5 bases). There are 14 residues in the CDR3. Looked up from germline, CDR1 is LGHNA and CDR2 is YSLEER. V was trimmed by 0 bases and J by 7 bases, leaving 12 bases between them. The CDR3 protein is CASSQDRRGAGYTF. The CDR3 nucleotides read TGCGCCAGCAGCCAAGATCGGAGGGGTGCTGGCTACACCTTC.

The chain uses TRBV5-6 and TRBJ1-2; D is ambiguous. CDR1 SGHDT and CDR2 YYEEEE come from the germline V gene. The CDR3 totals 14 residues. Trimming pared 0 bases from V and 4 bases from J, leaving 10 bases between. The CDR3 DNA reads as TGTGCCAGCAGCTTGGGCGTAGACGCCTATGGCTACACCTTC. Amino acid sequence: CASSLGVDAYGYTF.

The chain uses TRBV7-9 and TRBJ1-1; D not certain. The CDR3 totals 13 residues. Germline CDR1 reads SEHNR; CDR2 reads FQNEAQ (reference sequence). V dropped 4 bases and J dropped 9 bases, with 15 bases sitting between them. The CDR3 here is CASSSPPNLQAFF. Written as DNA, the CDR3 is TGTGCCAGCAGCTCGCCGCCCAACCTACAAGCTTTCTTT.

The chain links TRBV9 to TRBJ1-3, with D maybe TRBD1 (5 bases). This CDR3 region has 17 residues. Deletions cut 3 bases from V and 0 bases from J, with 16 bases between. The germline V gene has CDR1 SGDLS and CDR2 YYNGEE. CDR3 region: CASSAITRGDSGNTIYF. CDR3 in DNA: TGTGCCAGCAGCGCCATTACGCGGGGCGACTCTGGAAACACCATATATTTT.

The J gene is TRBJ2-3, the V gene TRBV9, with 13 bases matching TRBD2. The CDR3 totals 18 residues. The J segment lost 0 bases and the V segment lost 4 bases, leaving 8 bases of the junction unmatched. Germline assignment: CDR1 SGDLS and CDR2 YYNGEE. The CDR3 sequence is CASSPRTSGGVSTDTQYF. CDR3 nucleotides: TGTGCCAGCAGCCCTAGGACTAGCGGGGGCGTCAGCACAGATACGCAGTATTTT. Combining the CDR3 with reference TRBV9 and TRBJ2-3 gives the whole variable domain DSGVTQTPKHLITATGQRVTLRCSPRSGDLSVYWYQQSLDQGLQFLIQYYNGEERAKGNILERFSAQQFPDLHSELNLSSLELGDSALYFCASSPRTSGGVSTDTQYFGPGTRLTVL.

CDR3 sequence: CASSQEADNEKLFF. DNA of the CDR3: TGCGCCAGCAGCCAAGAAGCTGATAATGAAAAACTGTTTTTT. The rearrangement links TRBV4-1 to TRBJ1-4; D not resolved. Germline CDR1 is MGHRA and CDR2 is YSYEKL. This CDR3 has 14 residues. V lost 0 bases, J lost 4 bases, and 6 bases lay in between.

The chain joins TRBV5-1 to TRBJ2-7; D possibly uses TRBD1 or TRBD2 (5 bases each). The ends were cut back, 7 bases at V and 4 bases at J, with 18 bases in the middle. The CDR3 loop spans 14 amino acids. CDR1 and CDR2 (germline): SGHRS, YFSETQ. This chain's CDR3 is CASGLGATTYEQYF. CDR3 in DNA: TGCGCCAGCGGACTTGGGGCGACCACTTACGAGCAGTACTTC.

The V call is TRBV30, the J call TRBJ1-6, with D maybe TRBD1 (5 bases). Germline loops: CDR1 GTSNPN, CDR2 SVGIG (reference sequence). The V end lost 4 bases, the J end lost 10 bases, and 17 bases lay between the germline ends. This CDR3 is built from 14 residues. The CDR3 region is CAWTFIGVGSPLHF. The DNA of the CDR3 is TGTGCCTGGACGTTTATAGGGGTCGGGTCACCCCTCCACTTT. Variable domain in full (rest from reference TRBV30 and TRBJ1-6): SQTIHQWPATLVQPVGSPLSLECTVEGTSNPNLYWYRQAAGRGLQLLFYSVGIGQISSEVPQNLSASRPQDRQFILSSKKLLLSDSGFYLCAWTFIGVGSPLHFGNGTRLTVT.

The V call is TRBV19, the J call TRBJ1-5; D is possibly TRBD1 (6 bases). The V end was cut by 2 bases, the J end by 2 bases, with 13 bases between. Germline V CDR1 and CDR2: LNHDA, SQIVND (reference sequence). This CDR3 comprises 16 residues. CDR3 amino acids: CASSITARGGNQPQHF. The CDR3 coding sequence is TGTGCCAGTAGTATAACGGCCAGGGGCGGCAATCAGCCCCAGCATTTT.

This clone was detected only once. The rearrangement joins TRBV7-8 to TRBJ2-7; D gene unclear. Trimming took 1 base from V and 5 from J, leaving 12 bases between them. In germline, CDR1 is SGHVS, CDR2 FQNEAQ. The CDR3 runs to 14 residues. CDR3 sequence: CASSLVARSHEQYF. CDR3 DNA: TGTGCCAGCAGCTTAGTAGCACGGTCCCACGAGCAGTACTTC.

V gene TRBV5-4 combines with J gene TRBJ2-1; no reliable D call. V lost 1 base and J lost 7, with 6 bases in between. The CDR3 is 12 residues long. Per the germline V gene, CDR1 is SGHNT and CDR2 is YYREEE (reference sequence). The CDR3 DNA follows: TGTGCCAGCAGCTTGTCCAGAAATGAGCAGTTCTTC. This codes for CASSLSRNEQFF.

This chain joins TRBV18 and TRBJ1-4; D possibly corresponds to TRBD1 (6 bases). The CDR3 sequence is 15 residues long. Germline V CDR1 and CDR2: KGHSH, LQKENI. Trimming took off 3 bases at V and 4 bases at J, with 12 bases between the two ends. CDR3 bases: TGTGCCAGCTCACCCTCCGGGACAAATAATGAAAAACTGTTTTTT. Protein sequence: CASSPSGTNNEKLFF.

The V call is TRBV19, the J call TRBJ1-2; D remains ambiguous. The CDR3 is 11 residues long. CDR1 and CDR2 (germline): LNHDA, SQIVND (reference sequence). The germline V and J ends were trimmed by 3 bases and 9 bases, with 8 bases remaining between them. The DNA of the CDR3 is TGTGCCAGTAGTATCGGGTCCCGCTACACCTTC. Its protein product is CASSIGSRYTF.

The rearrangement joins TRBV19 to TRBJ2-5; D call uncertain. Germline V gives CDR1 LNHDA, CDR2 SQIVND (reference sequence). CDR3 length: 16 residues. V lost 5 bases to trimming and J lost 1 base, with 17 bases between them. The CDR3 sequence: CASSSTWKGLQETQYF. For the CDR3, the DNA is TGTGCCAGTAGTTCCACATGGAAAGGCCTCCAAGAGACCCAGTACTTC.

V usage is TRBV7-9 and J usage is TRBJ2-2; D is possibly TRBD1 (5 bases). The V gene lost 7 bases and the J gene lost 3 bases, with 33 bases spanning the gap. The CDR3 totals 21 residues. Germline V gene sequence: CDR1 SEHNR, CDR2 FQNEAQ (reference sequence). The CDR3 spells CASTQALFQGTNPPDTGELFF. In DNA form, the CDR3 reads TGTGCCAGCACCCAAGCCTTATTCCAGGGCACGAATCCCCCGGACACCGGGGAGCTGTTTTTT.

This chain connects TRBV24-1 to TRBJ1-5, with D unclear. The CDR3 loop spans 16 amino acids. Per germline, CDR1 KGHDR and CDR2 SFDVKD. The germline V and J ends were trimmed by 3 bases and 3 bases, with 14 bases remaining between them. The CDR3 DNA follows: TGTGCCACCAGTGATCCGAACGACGGATACAATCAGCCCCAGCATTTT. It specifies CATSDPNDGYNQPQHF.

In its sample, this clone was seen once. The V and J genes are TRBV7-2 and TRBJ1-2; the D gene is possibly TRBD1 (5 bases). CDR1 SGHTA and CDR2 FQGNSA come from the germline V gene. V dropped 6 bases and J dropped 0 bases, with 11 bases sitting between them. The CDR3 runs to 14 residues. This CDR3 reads CASSPTTANYGYTF. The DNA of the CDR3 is TGTGCCAGCAGTCCGACGACAGCTAACTATGGCTACACCTTC.

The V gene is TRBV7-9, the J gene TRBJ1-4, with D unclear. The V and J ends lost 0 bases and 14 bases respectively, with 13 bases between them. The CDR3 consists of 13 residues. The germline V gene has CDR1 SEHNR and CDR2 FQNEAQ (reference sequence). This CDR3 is CASSLAPPGKLFF. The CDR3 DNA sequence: TGTGCCAGCAGCTTAGCGCCACCGGGAAAGCTGTTTTTT.